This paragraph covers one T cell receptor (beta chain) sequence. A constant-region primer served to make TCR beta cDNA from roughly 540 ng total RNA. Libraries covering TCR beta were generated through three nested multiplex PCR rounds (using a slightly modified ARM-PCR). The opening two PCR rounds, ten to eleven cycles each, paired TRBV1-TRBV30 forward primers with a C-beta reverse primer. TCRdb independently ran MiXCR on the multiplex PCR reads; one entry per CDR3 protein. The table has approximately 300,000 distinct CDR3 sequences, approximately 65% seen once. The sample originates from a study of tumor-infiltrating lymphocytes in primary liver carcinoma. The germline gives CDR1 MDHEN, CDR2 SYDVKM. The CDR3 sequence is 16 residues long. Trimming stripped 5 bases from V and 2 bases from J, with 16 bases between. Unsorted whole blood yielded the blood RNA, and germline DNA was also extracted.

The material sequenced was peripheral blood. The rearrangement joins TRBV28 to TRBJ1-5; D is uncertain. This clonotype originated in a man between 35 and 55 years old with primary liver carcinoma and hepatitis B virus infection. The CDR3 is CASSTIGRGGNQPQHF. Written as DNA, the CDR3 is TGTGCCAGCAGTACTATTGGGAGAGGCGGCAATCAGCCCCAGCATTTT.